The 5 T cell receptor beta chains in this list originate from one sample, sequenced in a study of CD8 T cells in ankylosing spondylitis. TCRdb re-analysed the 5' RACE reads in MiXCR, keeping a single row per CDR3 protein. Of around 300,000 distinct CDR3 sequences in the sample, roughly 20% were seen once. Input material: blood, either unsorted or a sorted T cell fraction (not recorded which). Receptors were obtained from a female donor with ankylosing spondylitis or in good health (not recorded which).

In its sample, this clonotype was seen a few times. The gene calls are TRBV18 and TRBJ2-7; a possible D gene is TRBD1 (5 bases). Between the trimmed V and J ends, which lost 3 bases and 2 bases, there was a span of 11 bases. Germline CDR1 KGHSH, CDR2 LQKENI. The CDR3 runs 14 residues. In DNA form, the CDR3 reads TGTGCCAGCTCACCCCTTGGACACACCTACGAGCAGTACTTC. Amino acid sequence: CASSPLGHTYEQYF.

This clonotype was observed many times. V is TRBV12-3 or TRBV12-4 and J is TRBJ1-1, with D perhaps matching TRBD1 (6 bases). The CDR3 contains 11 residues. Trimming took off 5 bases at V and 12 bases at J, with 13 bases between the two ends. The CDR3 protein is CASSDRDTSFF. For the CDR3, the DNA is TGTGCCAGCAGTGACCGGGACACTTCTTTCTTT.

This clonotype has just a few counts. The V call is TRBV11-2, the J call TRBJ2-1; D is unclear. The CDR3 contains 13 residues. Per germline, CDR1 SGHAT and CDR2 FQNNGV. V shed 0 bases and J shed 16 bases, with 16 bases lying between them. The DNA for the CDR3 is TGTGCCAGCAGCTTAGAGCTAGGCTGGGCTCAATTCTTC. Protein product: CASSLELGWAQFF.

The chain links TRBV18 to TRBJ2-7; the match to TRBD1 covers 10 bases. V was clipped by 3 bases and J by 5 bases; unmatched bases: 4. CDR1 and CDR2 from the germline V gene are KGHSH and LQKENI. The CDR3 has 14 amino acids. CDR3 coding DNA: TGTGCCAGCTCACCGCGGGACAGGGGTGACGAGCAGTACTTC. Translated, it gives CASSPRDRGDEQYF.

The rearrangement joins TRBV6-1 to TRBJ2-3; D is unclear. Between the trimmed V and J ends, which lost 6 bases and 0 bases, there was a span of 10 bases. Germline lookup yields CDR1 MNHNS and CDR2 SASEGT. The CDR3 extends over 14 amino acids. CDR3 amino acids: CASRSTTSTDTQYF. CDR3 coding DNA: TGTGCCAGCAGGTCTACGACTAGCACAGATACGCAGTATTTT.